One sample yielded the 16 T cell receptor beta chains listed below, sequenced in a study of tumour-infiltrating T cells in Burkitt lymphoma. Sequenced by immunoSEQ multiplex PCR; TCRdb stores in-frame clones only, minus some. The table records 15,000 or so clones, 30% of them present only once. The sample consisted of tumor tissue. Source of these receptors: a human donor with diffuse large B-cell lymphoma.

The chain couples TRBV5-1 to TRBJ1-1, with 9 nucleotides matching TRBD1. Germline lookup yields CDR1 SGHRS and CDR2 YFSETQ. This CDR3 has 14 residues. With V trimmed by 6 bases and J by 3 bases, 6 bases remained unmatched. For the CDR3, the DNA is TGCGCCAGCACTTGGGACAGGGTCGACACTGAAGCTTTCTTT. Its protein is CASTWDRVDTEAFF.

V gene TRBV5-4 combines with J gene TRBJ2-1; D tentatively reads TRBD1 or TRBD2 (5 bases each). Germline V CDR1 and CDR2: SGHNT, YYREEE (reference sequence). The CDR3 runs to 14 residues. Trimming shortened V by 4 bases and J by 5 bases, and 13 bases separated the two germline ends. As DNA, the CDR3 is TGTGCCAGCAGCCAATGGGACGGAAACAATGAGCAGTTCTTC. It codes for CASSQWDGNNEQFF.

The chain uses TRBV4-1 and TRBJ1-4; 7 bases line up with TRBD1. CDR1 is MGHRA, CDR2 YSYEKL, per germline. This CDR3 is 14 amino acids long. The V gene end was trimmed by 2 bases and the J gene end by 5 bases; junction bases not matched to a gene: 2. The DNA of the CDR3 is TGCGCCAGCAGCCAATGGGACAGAAATGAAAAACTGTTTTTT. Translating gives CASSQWDRNEKLFF.

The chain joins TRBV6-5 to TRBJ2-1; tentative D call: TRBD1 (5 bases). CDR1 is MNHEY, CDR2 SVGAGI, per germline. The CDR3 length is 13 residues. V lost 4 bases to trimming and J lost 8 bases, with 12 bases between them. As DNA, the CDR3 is TGTGCCAGCAGTTCCTCAGTAGGGGATGAGCAGTTCTTC. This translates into CASSSSVGDEQFF.

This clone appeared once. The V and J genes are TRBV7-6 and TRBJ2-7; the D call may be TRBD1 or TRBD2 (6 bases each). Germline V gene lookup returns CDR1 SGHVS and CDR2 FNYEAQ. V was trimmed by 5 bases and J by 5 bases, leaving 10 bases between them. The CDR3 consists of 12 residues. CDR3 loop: CASSTGANEQYF. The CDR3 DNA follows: TGTGCCAGCAGCACGGGGGCCAACGAGCAGTACTTC.

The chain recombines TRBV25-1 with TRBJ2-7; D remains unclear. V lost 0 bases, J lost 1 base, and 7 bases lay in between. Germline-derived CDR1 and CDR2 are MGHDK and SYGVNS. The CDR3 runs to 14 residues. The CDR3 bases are TGTGCCAGCAGTGAATACCACAGTTCCTACGAGCAGTACTTC. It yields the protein CASSEYHSSYEQYF.

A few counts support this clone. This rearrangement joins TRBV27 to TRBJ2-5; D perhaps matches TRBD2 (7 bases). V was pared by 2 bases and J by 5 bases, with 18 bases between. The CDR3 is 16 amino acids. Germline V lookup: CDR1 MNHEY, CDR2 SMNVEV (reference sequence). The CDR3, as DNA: TGTGCCAGCAGTTTAGCGGGCGGGGGCCCGGGTGAGACCCAGTACTTC. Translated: CASSLAGGGPGETQYF.

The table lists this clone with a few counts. The CDR3 loop is CASSPDRVHTEAFF. As DNA, the CDR3 is TGTGCCAGCAGTCCAGACAGGGTCCACACTGAAGCTTTCTTT. This chain uses TRBV2 with TRBJ1-1, with 7 bases matching TRBD1. The J segment lost 3 bases and the V segment lost 5 bases, leaving 6 bases of the junction unmatched. This CDR3 is 14 amino acids long. The germline CDR1 and CDR2 sequences are SNHLY and FYNNEI.

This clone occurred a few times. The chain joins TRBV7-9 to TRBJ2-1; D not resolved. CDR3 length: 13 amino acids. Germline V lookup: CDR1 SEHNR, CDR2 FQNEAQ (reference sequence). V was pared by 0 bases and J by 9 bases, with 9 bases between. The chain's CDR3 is CASSLAFTGEQFF. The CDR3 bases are TGTGCCAGCAGCTTAGCGTTTACCGGTGAGCAGTTCTTC.

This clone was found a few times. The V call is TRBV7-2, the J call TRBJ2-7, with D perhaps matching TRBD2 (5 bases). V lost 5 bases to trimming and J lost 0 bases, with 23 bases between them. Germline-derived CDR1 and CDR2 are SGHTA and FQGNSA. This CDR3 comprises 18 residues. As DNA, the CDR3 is TGTGCCAGCAGCCACCCCTTAGCTCGGGAAGGCCCCTCCTACGAGCAGTACTTC. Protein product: CASSHPLAREGPSYEQYF.

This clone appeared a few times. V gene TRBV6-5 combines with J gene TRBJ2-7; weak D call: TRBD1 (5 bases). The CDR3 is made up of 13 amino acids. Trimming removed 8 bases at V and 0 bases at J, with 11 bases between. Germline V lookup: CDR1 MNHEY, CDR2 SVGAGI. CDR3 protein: CASEPGISYEQYF. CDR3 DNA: TGTGCCAGCGAGCCAGGGATCTCCTACGAGCAGTACTTC.

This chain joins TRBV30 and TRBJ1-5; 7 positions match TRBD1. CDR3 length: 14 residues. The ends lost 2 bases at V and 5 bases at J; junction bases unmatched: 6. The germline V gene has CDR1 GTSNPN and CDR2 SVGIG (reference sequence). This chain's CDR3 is CAWSTPTGYQPQHF. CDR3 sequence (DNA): TGTGCCTGGAGTACCCCGACAGGGTATCAGCCCCAGCATTTT.

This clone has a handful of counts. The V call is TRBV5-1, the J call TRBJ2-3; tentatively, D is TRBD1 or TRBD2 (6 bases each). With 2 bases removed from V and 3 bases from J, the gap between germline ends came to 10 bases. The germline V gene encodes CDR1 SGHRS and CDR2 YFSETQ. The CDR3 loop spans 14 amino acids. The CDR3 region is CASSFGGGTDTQYF. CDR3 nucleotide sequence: TGCGCCAGCAGCTTCGGAGGGGGAACAGATACGCAGTATTTT.

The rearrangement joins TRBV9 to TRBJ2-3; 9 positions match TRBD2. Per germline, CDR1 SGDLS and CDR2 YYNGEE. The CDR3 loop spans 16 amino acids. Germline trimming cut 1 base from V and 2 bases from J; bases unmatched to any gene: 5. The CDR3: CASSVLAGQHTDTQYF. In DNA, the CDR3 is TGTGCCAGCAGCGTACTAGCGGGACAGCACACAGATACGCAGTATTTT.

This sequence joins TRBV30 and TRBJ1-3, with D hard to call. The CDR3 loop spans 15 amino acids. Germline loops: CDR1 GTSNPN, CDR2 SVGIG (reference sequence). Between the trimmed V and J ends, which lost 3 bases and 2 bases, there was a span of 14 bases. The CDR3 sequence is CAWRPASRTGNTIYF. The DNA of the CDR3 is TGTGCCTGGAGACCAGCGAGTCGCACTGGAAACACCATATATTTT.

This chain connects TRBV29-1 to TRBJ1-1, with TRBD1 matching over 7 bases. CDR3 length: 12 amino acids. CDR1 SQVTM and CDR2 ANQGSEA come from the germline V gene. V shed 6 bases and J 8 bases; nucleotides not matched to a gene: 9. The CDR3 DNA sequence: TGCAGCGTCCTGACAGGGCCCCTAGAAGCTTTCTTT. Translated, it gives CSVLTGPLEAFF.